This TCR beta chain stems from a study of T cell responses to AZD1222 COVID-19 vaccine listed by TCRdb under 2021. Turning to the overall study: AZD1222 recipients given second doses at about 4 weeks or at about 12 weeks were pooled, since spike-specific TCR depth and breadth were not found to differ between the two schedules. A total of 230 to 250 trial participants underwent TCR sequencing, of whom 200 to 220 received two doses of AZD1222 and approximately 25 received two doses of the MenACWY control vaccine. Trial participants were enrolled by age into 18-55, 56-69 and 70-plus year subgroups, with around 140, 26 and 57 TCR-sequenced participants respectively.

This clone came up once. Its antigen is currently not known. Base-call qualities are not available, and no considerably larger clone is one nucleotide away. The CDR3 measures 16 amino acids from cysteine to phenylalanine. Here the CDR3 DNA is all that survives: 48 bases in frame from base 1. According to the germline V gene, CDR1 reads KGHDR and CDR2 reads SFDVKD. A distance of 11 bases separates the germline ends of V and J, which lose 3 bases and 1 base respectively. The CDR3 regions of human TCRbeta chains were analyzed by immunosequencing. The source study handled its data this way. TCRs in the repertoires were matched against a reference library of SARS-CoV-2-specific TCRs that had been generated with the MIRA antigen-specificity platform. Breadth was defined as the fraction of unique TCRs that were SARS-CoV-2-associated, and depth was defined as the fraction of total T cells that were SARS-CoV-2-associated. Using the MIRA data, each spike-specific TCR was assigned both to the spike region to which the TCR was reactive and to a CD4 or CD8 class. Log10-transformed breadth and depth values were compared by one-way ANOVA with Sidak's multiple comparisons tests. TCRdb obtained this table from immuneACCESS and retained in-frame rearrangements with V and J assigned. These tables miss some clones; where compared with another copy, unresolved V genes account for less than half of the shortfall, and the remainder is unexplained. V and J calls and clone size follow that table, whereas D and trimming were derived from the DNA. The sample table lists some 80,000 clones, approximately 87% of them with a count of one. The biggest ten clones account for 7% of the sample.

Study-level results and caveats: The whole spike protein was spanned by vaccine-associated CD4 TCRs, and dominant responses were seen in regions 160-218 and 743-854. After two AZD1222 doses, both the breadth and the depth of spike-specific TCRs were significantly higher than at day 0 and than in MenACWY recipients. Because no samples from the day 14 peak response were available, repertoires could be characterized only after the peak T cell response. Reportedly, close to half of the unique spike-specific TCRs recognized epitopes lying outside the regions that are mutated in the B.1.351 and B.1.1.7 variants. Conclusions about previously exposed vaccinees are limited, since just a handful of AZD1222 recipients were seropositive for SARS-CoV-2 at baseline. Most participants were white British and females outnumbered males, and the authors suggested that clonal diversity may have been underestimated. In the small 56-69-year group, the increase in depth fell short of significance, most likely because of low power.

Per the publication, the time point label means: baseline before first vaccination. Vaccinee samples came from UK trials COV001 and COV002, including a single-blind randomized controlled phase 2/3 trial of AZD1222 (ChAdOx1 nCoV-19) in healthy adults. Trial participant PBMC samples were collected at day 0 and day 28 after the second dose for TCRbeta chain sequencing. This chain joins TRBV24-1 to TRBJ2-2; D gene: possibly TRBD1, on 5 matching bases. This receptor was obtained from an adult in good health. The material sequenced was peripheral blood, taken on day 0 of AZD1222 vaccination. The DNA sequence follows: TGTGCCACCAGTGATACCTCTGGACAGAACACCGGGGAGCTGTTTTTT. Translated, this gives CATSDTSGQNTGELFF.